The T cell receptor beta chain under discussion was sequenced for a study of control samples from healthy donors and cancer patients. Profiling relied on immunoSEQ multiplex PCR, and the TCRdb table lists in-frame clones only, not all of them. The repertoire holds over 150,000 clones, 96% seen once, with just over 1% in the top ten. V shed 4 bases and J shed 2 bases, with 11 bases lying between them. The germline gives CDR1 MNHNY, CDR2 SVGAGI (reference sequence). CDR3 length: 14 residues. This sequence joins TRBV6-6 and TRBJ1-2; perhaps TRBD1 as D (5 bases). The receptor was isolated from a woman in her 30s in good health. The specimen was blood. In DNA form, the CDR3 reads TGTGCCAGCAGTTCCCACCAGGGAAACTATGGCTACACCTTC. This translates into CASSSHQGNYGYTF.